Shown below are 10 T cell receptor beta chains from a single sample sequenced in a study of CD8 T cells in ankylosing spondylitis. General study points: A TCR beta motif made of several highly homologous variants seemed typical of ankylosing spondylitis blood.

TCRdb re-derived calls from the 5' RACE reads in MiXCR, one entry per CDR3 protein. The repertoire includes around 540,000 distinct CDR3 sequences, more than 9.5% of them detected once, and about 6.8% sits in the top ten. Their antigens remain unidentified. Sequencing input: blood, either unsorted or a sorted T cell fraction (not recorded which). The receptor source for this set is a male donor with ankylosing spondylitis.

V and J are TRBV30 and TRBJ1-2; D perhaps matches TRBD1 (6 bases). Trimming removed 4 bases at V and 6 bases at J, with 21 bases between. Germline V gene lookup returns CDR1 GTSNPN and CDR2 SVGIG (reference sequence). The CDR3 covers 15 residues. The CDR3 is CAWTLKAGADHGYTF. As DNA, the CDR3 is TGTGCCTGGACCCTAAAGGCGGGGGCAGATCATGGCTACACCTTC.

The chain employs TRBV10-1 and TRBJ2-5; D may match TRBD1 or TRBD2 (5 bases each). Trimming pared 2 bases from V and 5 bases from J, leaving 9 bases between. The V gene's germline CDR1 is WNHNN and CDR2 SYGVQD (reference sequence). The CDR3 covers 13 residues. The CDR3: CASSEMGRETQYF. In nucleotides, the CDR3 is TGCGCCAGCAGTGAGATGGGACGGGAGACCCAGTACTTC.

The V and J genes are TRBV28 and TRBJ1-1; D call uncertain. The CDR3 runs 16 residues. Germline V gives CDR1 MDHEN, CDR2 SYDVKM. The V end was cut by 2 bases, the J end by 0 bases, with 13 bases between. The CDR3 region is CASSLVPELMNTEAFF. The CDR3 DNA reads as TGTGCCAGCAGTTTAGTGCCGGAGCTAATGAACACTGAAGCTTTCTTT.

In this sample, this clonotype turned up many times. The CDR3 sequence is CASSEDSNVDTQYF. In nucleotides, the CDR3 is TGTGCCAGCAGTGAAGACAGCAATGTGGATACGCAGTATTTT. This chain connects TRBV2 to TRBJ2-3, with D unresolved. The V and J ends lost 1 base and 6 bases respectively, with 11 bases between them. The germline CDR1 and CDR2 sequences are SNHLY and FYNNEI. The CDR3 consists of 14 residues. Complete variable domain (other parts from reference TRBV2 and TRBJ2-3): EPEVTQTPSHQVTQMGQEVILRCVPISNHLYFYWYRQILGQKVEFLVSFYNNEISEKSEIFDDQFSVERPDGSNFTLKIRSTKLEDSAMYFCASSEDSNVDTQYFGPGTRLTVL.

J is TRBJ1-5 and V is TRBV15; D is possibly TRBD1 (6 bases). The CDR3 has 15 residues. Germline lookup yields CDR1 LNHNV and CDR2 YYDKDF (reference sequence). Trimming removed 3 bases from V and 7 bases from J, with 16 bases in between. The CDR3 reads CATSSVRGAGQPQHF. CDR3 sequence (DNA): TGTGCCACCAGCAGCGTCCGGGGGGCCGGGCAGCCCCAGCATTTT.

This clonotype was observed a handful of times. V and J are TRBV6-4 and TRBJ2-1; TRBD1 matches 7 bases. Germline CDR1 reads MRHNA; CDR2 reads SNTAGT. The CDR3 has 15 residues. After removal of 6 bases from V and 8 bases from J, the junction contained 13 bases not matched to a gene. The CDR3 spells CASRPDRASGDEQFF. The CDR3 nucleotides read TGTGCCAGCAGACCCGACAGGGCATCTGGAGATGAGCAGTTCTTC.

The gene calls are TRBV20-1 and TRBJ2-7, with TRBD2 matching over 9 bases. This CDR3 spans 16 amino acids. CDR1 is DFQATT and CDR2 is SNEGSKA in the germline V gene (reference sequence). V dropped 6 bases and J dropped 8; count of bases not matched to a gene: 20. CDR3 amino acids: CSAIWVAGDPVRQQYF. The CDR3 DNA reads TGCAGTGCCATCTGGGTAGCGGGAGACCCCGTGAGGCAGCAGTACTTC.

The chain employs TRBV10-2 and TRBJ2-7; D not resolved. With 0 bases removed from V and 4 bases from J, the gap between germline ends came to 10 bases. CDR1 is WSHSY and CDR2 is SAAADI in the germline V gene. The CDR3 contains 14 residues. The CDR3 region is CASSESTIGYEQYF. The CDR3 DNA sequence: TGCGCCAGCAGTGAGTCTACTATAGGGTACGAGCAGTACTTC.

This clonotype was seen a few times. The chain uses TRBV5-6 and TRBJ2-7, with 8 bases identical to TRBD2. Germline V CDR1 and CDR2: SGHDT, YYEEEE. The J segment lost 3 bases and the V segment lost 7 bases, leaving 3 bases of the junction unmatched. The CDR3 runs 12 residues. CDR3 region: CASGAGDYEQYF. CDR3 nucleotides: TGTGCCAGCGGAGCGGGGGACTACGAGCAGTACTTC. The full variable domain, in which reference TRBV5-6 and TRBJ2-7 provide the parts outside the CDR3, is DAGVTQSPTHLIKTRGQQVTLRCSPKSGHDTVSWYQQALGQGPQFIFQYYEEEERQRGNFPDRFSGHQFPNYSSELNVNALLLGDSALYLCASGAGDYEQYFGPGTRLTVT.

J is TRBJ2-3 and V is TRBV27; 10 positions agree with TRBD2. The CDR3 is 16 residues long. The germline V gene encodes CDR1 MNHEY and CDR2 SMNVEV (reference sequence). Losses at the gene ends were 2 bases for V and 6 bases for J; bases not matched to a gene: 8. CDR3 residues: CASSLRAGGVGDTQYF. Written as DNA, the CDR3 is TGTGCCAGCAGTTTACGAGCGGGAGGGGTGGGGGATACGCAGTATTTT.